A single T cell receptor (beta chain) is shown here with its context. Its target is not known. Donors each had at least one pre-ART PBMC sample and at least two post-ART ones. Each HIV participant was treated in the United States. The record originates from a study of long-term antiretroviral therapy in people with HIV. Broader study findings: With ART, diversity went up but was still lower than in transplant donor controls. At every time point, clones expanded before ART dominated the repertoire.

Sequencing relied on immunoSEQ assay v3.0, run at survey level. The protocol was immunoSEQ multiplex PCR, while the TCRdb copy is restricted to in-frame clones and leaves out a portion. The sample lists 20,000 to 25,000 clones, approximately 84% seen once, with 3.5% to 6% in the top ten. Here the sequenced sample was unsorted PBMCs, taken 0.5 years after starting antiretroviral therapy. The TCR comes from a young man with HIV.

The CDR3: CASSPLGQETQYF. For the CDR3, the DNA is TGTGCCAGCAGCCCGTTGGGTCAAGAGACCCAGTACTTC. V gene TRBV27 combines with J gene TRBJ2-5, with D unresolved. Germline CDR1 is MNHEY and CDR2 is SMNVEV (reference sequence). The CDR3 is 13 amino acids. Trimming removed 6 bases at V and 2 bases at J, with 10 bases between.